A single TCR beta chain is shown here with its context. Authors' methods: It was from reference gene primer amplification that nucleated cell counts were estimated. Some clones are missing from TCRdb's copy, which holds only in-frame ones; the method was immunoSEQ multiplex PCR. V and J calls and clone size are those listed in that table; D and trimming were worked out from the DNA. The sample lists about 55,000 clones, about nine tenths occurring once. This CDR3 has 15 residues. CDR1 GTSNPN and CDR2 SVGIG come from the germline V gene (reference sequence). Trimming stripped 4 bases from V and 1 base from J, with 16 bases between. These data belong to a study of blood T cell repertoires in COVID-19. Whole-study context: The cDNA or gDNA used as material had been derived from T cells, B-cell-depleted T cells, or PBMCs.

The sequencing input was peripheral blood. The chain uses TRBV30 and TRBJ2-5; tentatively, D is TRBD2 (5 bases). The clonotype was recovered from a man aged 55 to 70 with active COVID-19. The CDR3 DNA is TGTGCCTGGACTCGAGGAGGAGGTTTCCAAGAGACCCAGTACTTC. Residues: CAWTRGGGFQETQYF.